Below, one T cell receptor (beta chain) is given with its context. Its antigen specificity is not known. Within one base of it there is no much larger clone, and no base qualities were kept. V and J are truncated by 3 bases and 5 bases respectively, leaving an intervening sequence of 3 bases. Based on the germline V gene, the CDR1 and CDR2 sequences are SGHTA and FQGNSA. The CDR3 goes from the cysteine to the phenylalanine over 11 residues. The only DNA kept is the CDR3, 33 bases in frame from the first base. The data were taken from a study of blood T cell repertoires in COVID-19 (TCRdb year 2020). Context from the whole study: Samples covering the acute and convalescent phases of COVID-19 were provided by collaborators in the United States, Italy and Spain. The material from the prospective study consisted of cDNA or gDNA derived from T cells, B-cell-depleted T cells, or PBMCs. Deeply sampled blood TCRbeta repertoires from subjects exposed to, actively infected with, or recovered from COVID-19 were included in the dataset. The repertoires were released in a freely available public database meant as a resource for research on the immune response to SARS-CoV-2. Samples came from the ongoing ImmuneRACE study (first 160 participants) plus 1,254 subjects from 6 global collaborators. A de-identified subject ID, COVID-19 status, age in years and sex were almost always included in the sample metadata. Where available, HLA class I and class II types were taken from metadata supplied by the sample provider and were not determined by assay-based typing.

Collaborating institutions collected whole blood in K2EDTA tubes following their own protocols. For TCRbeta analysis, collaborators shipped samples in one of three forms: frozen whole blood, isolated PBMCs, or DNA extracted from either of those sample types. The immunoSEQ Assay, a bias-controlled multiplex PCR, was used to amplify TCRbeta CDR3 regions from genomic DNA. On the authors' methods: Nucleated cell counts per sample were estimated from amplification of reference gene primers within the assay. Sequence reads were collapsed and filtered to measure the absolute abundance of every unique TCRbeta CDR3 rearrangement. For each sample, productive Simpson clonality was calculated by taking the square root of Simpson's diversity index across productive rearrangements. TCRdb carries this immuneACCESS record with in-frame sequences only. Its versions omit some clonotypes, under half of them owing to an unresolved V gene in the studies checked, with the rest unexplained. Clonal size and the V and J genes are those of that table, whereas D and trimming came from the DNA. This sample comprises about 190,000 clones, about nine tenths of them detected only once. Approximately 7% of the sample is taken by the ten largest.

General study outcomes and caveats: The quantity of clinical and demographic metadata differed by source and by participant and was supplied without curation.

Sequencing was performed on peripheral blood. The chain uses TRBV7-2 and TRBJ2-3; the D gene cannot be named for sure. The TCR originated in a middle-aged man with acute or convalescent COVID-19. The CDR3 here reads CASSFLDTQYF. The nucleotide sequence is TGTGCCAGCAGCTTTCTAGATACGCAGTATTTT.